This T cell receptor beta chain was obtained from a study of regulatory T cells in long-lasting Graves disease. Study-level points and caveats: Whereas nearly 1,000 public clonotypes were shared by new patients, persistent patients shared more, at 2,500 to 3,500.

With iRepertoire HTBI primers and Arm-PCR of CDR3 regions, TCR beta libraries were built. TCRdb redid the calling of the multiplex PCR reads with MiXCR, one entry per CDR3 protein. Of roughly 450,000 distinct CDR3 sequences in the sample, 20% to 25% were seen once. Time point specified: persistent/refractory GD, antithyroid drugs over 5 years with positive TRAb. From PBMCs, RNA was extracted and then used to make the TCR library. As collected, the peripheral blood samples measured roughly 10 milliliters each and went into EDTA tubes. The CDR3 sequence is 13 residues long. Trimming cost V 6 bases and J 4 bases, with 12 bases left between them. Germline assignment: CDR1 SNHLY and CDR2 FYNNEI. At least ten counts were recorded for this clonotype. Its antigen is undetermined.

The sequence derives from a female donor with Graves disease. The specimen comprised peripheral blood mononuclear cells (PBMCs), sampled when the disease was refractory, from a patient treated with antithyroid drugs. The chain carries TRBV2 and TRBJ1-2, with a weak D call TRBD1 (6 bases). The CDR3 DNA reads as TGTGCCAGCAGGGGAAAGGGGGGCTATGGCTACACCTTC. Translated: CASRGKGGYGYTF. Variable domain in full (rest from reference TRBV2 and TRBJ1-2): EPEVTQTPSHQVTQMGQEVILRCVPISNHLYFYWYRQILGQKVEFLVSFYNNEISEKSEIFDDQFSVERPDGSNFTLKIRSTKLEDSAMYFCASRGKGGYGYTFGSGTRLTVV.